The next 22 T cell receptor beta chains were all read from a single sample in a study of blood T cell repertoires in COVID-19 (dated by TCRdb to between 2020 and 2021). Preparation of the library involved the immunoSEQ multiplex PCR assay. This immuneACCESS table, as held by TCRdb, lists in-frame sequences with V and J called but not all clones. Of the missing ones, under half trace to an unresolved V gene in checked studies; the others have no known cause. The sample table shows 300,000 to 350,000 clones, and about 90% are seen once. About 2.3% of the sample is taken by the ten largest. Sequencing was carried out using peripheral blood. The receptors stem from a man aged 18 to 30 with active or convalescent COVID-19.

The chain uses TRBV7-8 and TRBJ1-5; the D is unclear. V lost 5 bases to trimming and J lost 0 bases, with 14 bases between them. The CDR3 sequence is 16 residues long. Germline assignment: CDR1 SGHVS and CDR2 FQNEAQ. CDR3 in DNA: TGTGCCAGCAGCCTCGCGAGGTCCTATAGCAATCAGCCCCAGCATTTT. Amino acid sequence: CASSLARSYSNQPQHF.

This chain uses TRBV5-1 with TRBJ1-1, with TRBD1 matching over 10 bases. CDR1 is SGHRS and CDR2 is YFSETQ in the germline V gene. V shed 3 bases, J shed 4 bases, and the junction held 3 bases outside the gene matches. The CDR3 sequence is 14 residues long. The CDR3 sequence: CASSSRTGGTEAFF. As DNA, the CDR3 is TGCGCCAGCAGCTCGAGGACAGGGGGCACTGAAGCTTTCTTT.

The genes are TRBV5-4 and TRBJ2-1; TRBD2 might be the D (5 bases). V lost 0 bases and J lost 6, with 10 bases in between. Per the germline V gene, CDR1 is SGHNT and CDR2 is YYREEE (reference sequence). The CDR3 sequence is 14 residues long. In DNA form, the CDR3 reads TGTGCCAGCAGCTTGGGCACTAGAGGCAATGAGCAGTTCTTC. Residues: CASSLGTRGNEQFF.

This chain joins TRBV11-2 and TRBJ2-1, with 8 bases identical to TRBD2. V shed 1 base and J 8 bases; nucleotides not matched to a gene: 4. Germline CDR1 reads SGHAT; CDR2 reads FQNNGV. This CDR3 has 14 residues. CDR3 sequence: CASSLVSGGDEQFF. The CDR3 region has the DNA TGTGCCAGCAGCTTAGTTTCGGGGGGGGATGAGCAGTTCTTC.

The chain has TRBV21-1 and TRBJ1-2; the table's D call TRBD1 went unverified against the DNA. TRBV21-1 is reported as a pseudogene. The CDR3 extends over 20 amino acids. DNA of the CDR3: TGTGCCAGCAGCAAAAAGGACAGGAGACACCCAGGGGAAAGTATCTATGGCTACACCTTC. Translation: CASSKKDRRHPGESIYGYTF.

The chain uses TRBV5-1 and TRBJ1-4; TRBD1 agrees at 8 bases. CDR1 and CDR2 (germline): SGHRS, YFSETQ. V trimming: 3 bases; J trimming: 2 bases; junction bases outside the gene matches: 12. CDR3 length equals 18 residues. CDR3 bases: TGCGCCAGCAGCTCAATCCTCCGGACAGGGTGGACTAATGAAAAACTGTTTTTT. The encoded protein is CASSSILRTGWTNEKLFF. Based on the CDR3 plus reference TRBV5-1 and TRBJ1-4, the full variable domain is KAGVTQTPRYLIKTRGQQVTLSCSPISGHRSVSWYQQTPGQGLQFLFEYFSETQRNKGNFPGRFSGRQFSNSRSEMNVSTLELGDSALYLCASSSILRTGWTNEKLFFGSGTQLSVL.

The chain carries TRBV27 and TRBJ2-7, with TRBD2 matching 9 bases. The CDR3 spans 15 residues. CDR1 is MNHEY, CDR2 SMNVEV, per germline (reference sequence). V trimming: 0 bases; J trimming: 7 bases; junction bases outside the gene matches: 7. CDR3 in DNA: TGTGCCAGCAGTTTATCAGGCGGGGGGGCGGGGGAGCAGTACTTC. It encodes CASSLSGGGAGEQYF.

The chain employs TRBV19 and TRBJ2-1; 8 positions match TRBD1. CDR1 is LNHDA, CDR2 SQIVND, per germline (reference sequence). The junction had 0 bases not matched to a gene; V was cut back by 6 bases and J by 5 bases. There are 12 residues in the CDR3. CDR3: CASRGQDNEQFF. The CDR3, as DNA: TGTGCCAGTAGGGGACAGGACAATGAGCAGTTCTTC.

This rearrangement joins TRBV19 to TRBJ1-6; 7 nucleotides agree with TRBD1. CDR3 length: 15 amino acids. V gave up 6 bases and J gave up 5 bases; unmatched junction bases: 7. The germline CDR1 and CDR2 sequences are LNHDA and SQIVND (reference sequence). This CDR3 reads CASRSQGVNNSPLHF. CDR3 nucleotide sequence: TGTGCCAGTAGGAGCCAGGGGGTGAATAATTCACCCCTCCACTTT.

Regarding this clone: At one boundary the junction diverges from the germline segment, which might be a read error. The chain recombines TRBV7-9 with TRBJ2-7; 10 bases map to TRBD1. There are 15 residues in the CDR3. Germline CDR1 is SEHNR and CDR2 is FQNEAQ (reference sequence). The CDR3 nucleotides read TGTGCCAGCAGCAACCGGGACAGGGGACCCTATGAGCAGTACTTC. It yields the protein CASSNRDRGPYEQYF.

The rearrangement uses TRBV5-1 and TRBJ2-1; D gene ambiguous. There are 14 residues in the CDR3. V was clipped by 0 bases and J by 3 bases, with 7 bases between them. The germline CDR1 and CDR2 sequences are SGHRS and YFSETQ. The CDR3, as DNA: TGCGCCAGCAGCTTGGTCGCAGACTACAATGAGCAGTTCTTC. Translation: CASSLVADYNEQFF. The full variable domain, completed using reference TRBV5-1 and TRBJ2-1, is KAGVTQTPRYLIKTRGQQVTLSCSPISGHRSVSWYQQTPGQGLQFLFEYFSETQRNKGNFPGRFSGRQFSNSRSEMNVSTLELGDSALYLCASSLVADYNEQFFGPGTRLTVL.

The V call is TRBV3-1 (or the pseudogene TRBV3-2), the J call TRBJ2-5, with D perhaps TRBD2 (7 bases). The germline gives CDR1 LGHDT, CDR2 YNNKEL (reference sequence). The CDR3 loop spans 15 amino acids. V lost 5 bases to trimming and J lost 4 bases, with 17 bases between them. CDR3: CASSSVTRGAETQYF. The CDR3 region has the DNA TGTGCCAGCAGCTCAGTTACACGGGGGGCAGAGACCCAGTACTTC.

The chain couples TRBV28 to TRBJ2-1; TRBD2 aligns across 9 bases. Per the germline V gene, CDR1 is MDHEN and CDR2 is SYDVKM. This CDR3 contains 14 residues. V lost 7 bases and J lost 7; bases outside the gene matches: 8. CDR3 in DNA: TGTGCCAGCATACAAGCGGGAGGAGGGAATGAGCAGTTCTTC. This codes for CASIQAGGGNEQFF.

As for this clone: Other DNA sequences from this sample encode an identical CDR3 as well. The V call is TRBV9, the J call TRBJ2-1, with D possibly being TRBD2 (5 bases). Germline assignment: CDR1 SGDLS and CDR2 YYNGEE. V was trimmed by 0 bases and J by 10 bases, leaving 11 bases between them. The CDR3 has 13 residues. The CDR3 sequence is CASSVGGGGEQFF. In DNA form, the CDR3 reads TGTGCCAGCAGCGTAGGGGGTGGAGGCGAGCAGTTCTTC.

The chain uses TRBV28 and TRBJ2-1, with TRBD2 matching over 9 bases. The junction had 12 bases not matched to a gene; V was cut back by 8 bases and J by 7 bases. Germline assignment: CDR1 MDHEN and CDR2 SYDVKM. The CDR3 runs 15 residues. CDR3 sequence: CASQVVLAGQNEQFF. The DNA for the CDR3 is TGTGCCAGCCAAGTAGTACTAGCGGGTCAAAATGAGCAGTTCTTC.

V gene TRBV28 combines with J gene TRBJ1-2, with 9 bases that match TRBD1. This CDR3 is built from 14 residues. J lost 7 bases, V lost 3 bases, and 6 bases had no gene match. Per germline, CDR1 MDHEN and CDR2 SYDVKM. Written as DNA, the CDR3 is TGTGCCAGCAGTTTCCCGACAGGGGGAATTGGCTACACCTTC. It encodes CASSFPTGGIGYTF.

V and J are TRBV27 and TRBJ2-1, with D tentatively TRBD2 (6 bases). Trimming removed 3 bases from V and 4 bases from J, with 7 bases in between. CDR1 and CDR2 (germline): MNHEY, SMNVEV (reference sequence). This CDR3 spans 13 amino acids. CDR3 in amino acids: CASSFGTYNEQFF. The CDR3 DNA follows: TGTGCCAGCAGTTTTGGGACTTACAATGAGCAGTTCTTC.

The CDR3 region has the DNA TGTGCCAGCAGCTTGAACGACAGGGCCTATGGCTACACCTTC. This encodes CASSLNDRAYGYTF. The chain combines TRBV5-6 with TRBJ1-2; 7 positions agree with TRBD1. The CDR3 is made up of 14 amino acids. The germline V gene has CDR1 SGHDT and CDR2 YYEEEE. V lost 1 base, J lost 4 bases, and 4 bases stayed unmatched.

This sequence joins TRBV13 and TRBJ2-3, with D possibly matching TRBD2 (6 bases). Germline lookup yields CDR1 PRHDT and CDR2 FYEKMQ (reference sequence). Trimming took 4 bases from V and 3 from J, leaving 14 bases between them. The CDR3 loop spans 15 amino acids. In nucleotides, the CDR3 is TGTGCCAGCAGCTCCTCGGGGGTGGCAACAGATACGCAGTATTTT. This codes for CASSSSGVATDTQYF. The whole variable domain, remainder taken from reference TRBV13 and TRBJ2-3, is AAGVIQSPRHLIKEKRETATLKCYPIPRHDTVYWYQQGPGQDPQFLISFYEKMQSDKGSIPDRFSAQQFSDYHSELNMSSLELGDSALYFCASSSSGVATDTQYFGPGTRLTVL.

The genes are TRBV15 and TRBJ1-1, with 8 bases lining up with TRBD1. V was pared by 4 bases and J by 5 bases, with 3 bases of the junction left unmatched. This CDR3 comprises 13 residues. CDR1 and CDR2 (germline): LNHNV, YYDKDF (reference sequence). The CDR3 loop is CATSTDRGTEAFF. DNA for the CDR3: TGTGCCACCAGCACCGACAGGGGTACTGAAGCTTTCTTT.

The rearrangement joins TRBV3-1 (or the pseudogene TRBV3-2) to TRBJ1-2, with a possible D match to TRBD1 (6 bases). V lost 2 bases and J 0 bases, leaving 13 bases between the germline ends. Germline loops: CDR1 LGHDT, CDR2 YNNKEL (reference sequence). This CDR3 has 16 residues. CDR3 region: CASSQSGDMANYGYTF. In nucleotides, the CDR3 is TGTGCCAGCAGCCAATCAGGGGACATGGCTAACTATGGCTACACCTTC.

The V and J genes are TRBV7-8 and TRBJ1-2; a possible D gene is TRBD1 (6 bases). Germline lookup yields CDR1 SGHVS and CDR2 FQNEAQ. The V end was cut by 4 bases, the J end by 8 bases, with 11 bases between. This CDR3 region has 12 residues. CDR3 amino acids: CASSSRGGGYTF. CDR3 nucleotide sequence: TGTGCCAGCAGCTCCAGGGGCGGAGGCTACACCTTC.